This T cell receptor beta chain was identified in a study of OX40 agonist ivuxolimab in advanced cancers. Regarding the research as a whole: The costimulatory receptor OX40 (CD134) was targeted by ivuxolimab, a fully human IgG2 agonistic monoclonal antibody. Intravenous ivuxolimab was administered to patients every 2 weeks at six dose levels: 0.01, 0.1, 0.3, 1.5, 3 and 10 mg/kg. Among the 52 dose-escalation patients, approximately 20 had hepatocellular carcinoma, roughly 15 melanoma, 9 renal cell carcinoma and 9 head and neck cancer. In the dose-escalation cohort, around 80% of patients were male, and the mean age was around 60 years with a range of roughly 23 to 79. Prior anti-PD-1, anti-PD-L1 or anti-CTLA-4 therapy was permitted, and 40% of dose-escalation patients had received checkpoint inhibitors. Partial responses occurred in three dose-escalation patients: two with cutaneous melanoma and one with hepatocellular carcinoma. The purpose of peripheral TCRbeta sequencing was to test whether ivuxolimab changed TCR sequence diversity and led to clonal T-cell expansion. The paper reports the monotherapy dose-escalation portion (N of about 50 patients) of the phase I ivuxolimab trial. Here is what the overall study found, with its caveats: In partial responders in the 0.1-3.0 mg/kg groups, normalized peripheral clonal expansion was found to be among the lowest, especially among CD8+ T cells. On average, CD8+ T cells showed more expanded clones than CD4+ T cells after ivuxolimab. At doses from 0.1 to 3.0 mg/kg, clonal expansion was seen in both CD4+ and CD8+ blood T cells between baseline and week 6. Low levels of normalized T-cell clonal expansion were also seen in some patients who did not respond. Antigen specificity was not determined for the clonally expanded peripheral T cells.

For sequencing of the TCRbeta CDR3 region, genomic DNA was extracted from the sorted cells. The immunoSEQ Assay was used to sequence the TCRbeta CDR3 regions. What TCRdb holds here is the immuneACCESS table cut down to in-frame rearrangements. Part of the clones is not present; checked against another copy, under half of the missing clones reflect an unresolved V gene, and the others are unexplained. Counted in this sample were about 20,000 clones; 85% of them appeared once. Of the sample, more than 35% falls within the top ten clones. This clone appeared a single time. It lacks a known antigen. Qualities for individual bases were not recorded, and no much larger clone is one base off. Patients with a history of autoimmune disease or receiving systemic immunosuppression were excluded from the trial. Peripheral blood for TCR sequencing was collected from all dose cohorts at baseline, on cycle 4 day 1, and on cycle 7 day 1. The samples were taken from a phase I, first-in-human, multicenter, open-label dose-escalation trial of ivuxolimab. The trial enrolled adults with locally advanced or metastatic head and neck squamous cell, hepatocellular, melanoma or renal cell carcinoma. CD4+ and CD8+ T cells were sorted separately from peripheral blood before TCR sequencing.

This sample comprised CD4+ or CD8+ T cells sorted from blood, obtained in a trial of the OX40 agonist ivuxolimab. The receptor was derived from an adult with an advanced solid tumor such as melanoma, head and neck, liver or kidney cancer.

The CDR3 region has the sequence CASSLTGPHYGYTF. The DNA is TGTGCCAGCAGTTTAACGGGGCCCCACTATGGCTACACCTTC. The chain is encoded by TRBV27 joined to TRBJ1-2; TRBD1 might be the D gene, on 5 matching bases. Trimming removed 2 bases from V and 3 bases from J, leaving 10 bases between the germline ends. From the germline V gene (reference sequence), CDR1 is MNHEY and CDR2 is SMNVEV. CDR3 length: 14 amino acids, cysteine to phenylalanine. CDR3 DNA only is kept here, 42 bases in frame from base 1.